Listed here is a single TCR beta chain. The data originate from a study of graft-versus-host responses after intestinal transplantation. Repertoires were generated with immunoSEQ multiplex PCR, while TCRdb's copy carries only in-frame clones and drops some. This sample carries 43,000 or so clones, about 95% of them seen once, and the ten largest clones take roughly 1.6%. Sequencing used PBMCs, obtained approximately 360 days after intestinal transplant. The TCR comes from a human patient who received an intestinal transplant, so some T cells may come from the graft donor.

CDR3 nucleotides: TGTGCCAGCTTCCGACAGGGGTGGACCGGGGAGCTGTTTTTT. It translates to CASFRQGWTGELFF. The genes are TRBV28 and TRBJ2-2; TRBD1 matches 8 bases. CDR1 is MDHEN and CDR2 is SYDVKM in the germline V gene. The CDR3 extends over 14 amino acids. V lost 8 bases and J lost 5; bases outside the gene matches: 7.